This TCR beta chain was found in a study of identical twins. Template switching (which added a universal primer site) was used, and cDNA carried unique molecular identifiers. Via MiXCR, TCRdb re-called the 5' RACE reads, giving one row per CDR3 protein. The repertoire consists of more than 600,000 distinct CDR3 sequences, with over 15% occurring once and the leading ten covering approximately 14%. The CDR3 has 14 amino acids. Unmatched junction bases numbered 3, after V lost 3 bases and J lost 4 bases. Germline assignment: CDR1 SGHTA and CDR2 FQGNSA. These data also formed part of another study, on T cells expressing NK-cell markers.

The TCR originated in a woman younger than 30 in good health. V and J are TRBV7-2 and TRBJ2-5; 9 bases match TRBD2. The sequenced sample consisted of PBMCs. CDR3: CASSLQTSGETQYF. In DNA, the CDR3 is TGTGCCAGCAGCTTGCAGACTAGCGGAGAGACCCAGTACTTC.